The source of this TCR beta chain is a study of shared T cell receptors in the human thymus (dated by TCRdb to the early 2020s). Looking at the study overall: The study examined how the human thymus generates shared, self-reactive T-cell receptor alpha chains.

Libraries were built with the immunoSEQ multiplex PCR assay. TCRdb obtained this table from immuneACCESS and retained in-frame rearrangements with V and J assigned. These tables miss some clones; where compared with another copy, unresolved V genes account for less than half of the shortfall, and the remainder is unexplained. This sample lists roughly 700,000 clones; 88% were detected once. In total, the top ten clones hold roughly 0.0097% of the sample. CDR1 and CDR2 (MNHEY, SMNVEV) derive from the germline V gene (reference sequence). Trimming takes 2 bases from V and 4 bases from J, and the germline ends sit 23 bases apart. The CDR3, cysteine through phenylalanine, is 18 amino acids long. The entry retains the CDR3 DNA only, 54 bases that are in frame from base 1. Of note for this clone: It lacks a known antigen. Nothing much larger sits one base from this clone, and base qualities are not available.

These same data were also listed under a study on human thymus T cells. That second report states: Immunologically healthy infants undergoing open corrective cardiac surgery for congenital heart defects in Finland were used as donors. Thymus tissue was collected as surgical resects that were removed during corrective cardiac surgery. Biased V and J gene segment usage appeared to be present in both thymic and peripheral blood repertoires. The related research found that thymic TCR repertoires overlapped highly between unrelated individuals. The study characterized TCR alpha and beta repertoires from seven to nine infant thymus samples and four related peripheral blood samples. The cohort included more than 5 male and a couple of female infants, with donor ages spanning 7 to 244 days. Thymocytes were freed from the tissue by mechanical means and kept at -70 degrees C as pellets of about 9-33 million cells. A QIAsymphony instrument was used to extract genomic DNA from the frozen cell pellets. The immunoSEQ multiplex PCR assay was used to amplify the TCRB and TCRAD loci from a standardized quantity of quality-controlled genomic DNA. The V(D)J region was spanned by amplicons of a length sufficient to cover the CDR3 and to identify V and J genes. The amplicons were sequenced on an Illumina platform via the commercial immunoSEQ service. Primer bias and sequencing errors were corrected as previously described, and TCRAD and TCRB definitions were based on the IMGT database. The repertoires were analysed using immunoSEQ Analyzer 3.0 and VDJTools for basic statistics, V/J segment usage, diversity estimates, rarefaction and pairwise overlap. Chao1, ChaoE, Efron-Thisted, Shannon and inverse Simpson indices were used to estimate diversity, which was also estimated on datasets down-sampled to the smallest sample. Repertoire overlap was determined by strict matching of CDR3 nucleotide sequence, V gene and J gene, and Jaccard-based multidimensional scaling clustering was applied. On average, about 800,000 unique TCRB clonotypes were obtained from thymus samples, compared with around 78,000 from blood samples.

The receptor was derived from a boy under two years old with a congenital heart defect. Donor details come from another sample of the same person, matched by shared clones. Sequenced: thymocytes. The sequence is built from TRBV27 and TRBJ1-1; the D gene is possibly TRBD1, with 6 bases matching. The CDR3 is CASSLRGRGKHPLTEAFF. Here is the DNA: TGTGCCAGCAGTTTAAGAGGCAGGGGAAAACATCCCCTCACTGAAGCTTTCTTT.